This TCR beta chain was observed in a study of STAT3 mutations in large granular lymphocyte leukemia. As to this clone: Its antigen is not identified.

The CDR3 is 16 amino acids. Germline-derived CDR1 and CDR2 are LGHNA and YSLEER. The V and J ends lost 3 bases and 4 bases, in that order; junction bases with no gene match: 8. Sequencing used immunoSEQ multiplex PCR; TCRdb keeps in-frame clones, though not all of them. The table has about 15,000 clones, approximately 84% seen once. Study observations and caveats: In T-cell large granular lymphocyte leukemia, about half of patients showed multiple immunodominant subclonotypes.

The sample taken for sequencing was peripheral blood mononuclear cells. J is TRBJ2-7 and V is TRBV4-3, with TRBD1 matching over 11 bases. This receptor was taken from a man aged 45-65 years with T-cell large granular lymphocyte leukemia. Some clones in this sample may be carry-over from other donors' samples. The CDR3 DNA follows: TGCGCCAGCAGCCAGGGGGGGACAGGGGGTGGGTACGAGCAGTACTTC. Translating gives CASSQGGTGGGYEQYF.